The clone carrying this TCR beta chain was seen a handful of times. Germline V CDR1 and CDR2: MDHEN, SYDVKM. CDR3 length equals 17 residues. The trim removed 5 bases at V and 3 bases at J, leaving 15 bases unmatched. TCRdb itself ran the RT-PCR reads through MiXCR, one entry per CDR3 protein. This table holds more than 550,000 distinct CDR3 sequences, approximately 15% found once. The TCR comes from a female donor in good health, serving as a healthy control. The chain combines TRBV28 with TRBJ2-7; TRBD2 aligns across 8 bases. Source material: memory CD4+ T cells from blood. DNA of the CDR3: TGTGCCAGCAGTCCATATACCGGGGGGGTCGGAGTCTACGAGCAGTACTTC. Translation gives CASSPYTGGVGVYEQYF.